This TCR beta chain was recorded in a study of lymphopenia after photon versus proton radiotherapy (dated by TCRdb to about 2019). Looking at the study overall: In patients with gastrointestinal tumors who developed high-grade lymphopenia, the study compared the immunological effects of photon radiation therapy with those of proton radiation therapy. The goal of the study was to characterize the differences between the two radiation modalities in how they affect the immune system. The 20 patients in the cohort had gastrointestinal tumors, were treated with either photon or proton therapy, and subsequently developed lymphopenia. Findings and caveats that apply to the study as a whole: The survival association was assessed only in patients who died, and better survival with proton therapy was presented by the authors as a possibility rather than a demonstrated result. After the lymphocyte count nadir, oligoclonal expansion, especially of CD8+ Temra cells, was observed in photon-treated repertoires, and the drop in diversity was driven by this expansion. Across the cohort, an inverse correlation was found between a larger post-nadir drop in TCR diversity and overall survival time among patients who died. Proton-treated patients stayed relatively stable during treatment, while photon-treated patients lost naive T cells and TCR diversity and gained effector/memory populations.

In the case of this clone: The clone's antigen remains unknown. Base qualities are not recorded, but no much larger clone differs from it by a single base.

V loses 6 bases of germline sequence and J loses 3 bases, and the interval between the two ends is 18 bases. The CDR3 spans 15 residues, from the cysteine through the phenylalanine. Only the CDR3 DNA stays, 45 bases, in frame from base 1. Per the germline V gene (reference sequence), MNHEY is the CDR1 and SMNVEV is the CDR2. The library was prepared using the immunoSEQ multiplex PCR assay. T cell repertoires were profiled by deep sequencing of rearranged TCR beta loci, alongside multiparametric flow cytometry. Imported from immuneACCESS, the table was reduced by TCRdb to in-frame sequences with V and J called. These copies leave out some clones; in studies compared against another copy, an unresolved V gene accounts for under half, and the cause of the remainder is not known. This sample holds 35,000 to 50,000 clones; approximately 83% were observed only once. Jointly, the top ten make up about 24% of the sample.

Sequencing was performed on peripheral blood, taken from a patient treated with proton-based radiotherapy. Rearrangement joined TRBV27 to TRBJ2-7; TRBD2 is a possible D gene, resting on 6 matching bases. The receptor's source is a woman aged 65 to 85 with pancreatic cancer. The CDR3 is CASSTGANKVYEQYF. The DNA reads TGTGCCAGCAGCACGGGAGCGAACAAGGTCTACGAGCAGTACTTC.